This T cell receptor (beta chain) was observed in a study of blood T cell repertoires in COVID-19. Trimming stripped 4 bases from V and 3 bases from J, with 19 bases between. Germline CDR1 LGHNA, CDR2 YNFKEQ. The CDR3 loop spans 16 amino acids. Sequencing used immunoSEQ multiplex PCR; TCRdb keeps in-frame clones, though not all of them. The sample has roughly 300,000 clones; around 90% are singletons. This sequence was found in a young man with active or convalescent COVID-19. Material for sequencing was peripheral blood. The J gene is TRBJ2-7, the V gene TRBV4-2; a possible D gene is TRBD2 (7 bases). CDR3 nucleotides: TGTGCCAGCAGCCCGAATGGGGGGGGCCTAGGCTACGAGCAGTACTTC. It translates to CASSPNGGGLGYEQYF.